These 8 T cell receptor beta chains were sequenced from one sample in a study of blood T cells in healthy people across ages. The authors ran a second PCR of 7 to 11 cycles using a sample-barcoded 5' primer and a J-beta primer mix. One entry per CDR3 protein, called by TCRdb with MiXCR from the 5' RACE reads. The sample records 700,000 or so distinct CDR3 sequences, around 38% being singletons. Sample: blood. Source of these receptors: a man at least 80 years old in good health.

This clonotype was seen more than once but under ten times. V gene TRBV5-6 combines with J gene TRBJ2-5; 15 bases align to TRBD2. The V and J ends lost 2 bases and 10 bases, in that order; junction bases with no gene match: 3. Germline V gene lookup returns CDR1 SGHDT and CDR2 YYEEEE. The CDR3 covers 14 residues. CDR3 sequence: CASSFGLAGGGQYF. The DNA of the CDR3 is TGTGCCAGCAGCTTCGGACTAGCGGGAGGGGGCCAGTACTTC.

This clonotype was observed a handful of times. This could be a read error, since a much larger clone is one nucleotide away. The chain recombines TRBV12-5 with TRBJ2-3; TRBD1 might be the D (6 bases). V was shortened by 4 bases and J by 2 bases, with 13 bases between the two germline ends. The germline CDR1 and CDR2 sequences are LGHNT and FRNRAP. CDR3 length equals 15 residues. CDR3 sequence: CASGWGTSITDTQYF. CDR3 bases: TGTGCTAGTGGTTGGGGGACATCGATCACAGATACGCAGTATTTT.

This clonotype was seen a few times. As DNA, the CDR3 is TGTGCCAGCAGTTTATACGGCCCCACAGATACGCAGTATTTT. Translating it yields CASSLYGPTDTQYF. The chain has TRBV27 and TRBJ2-3; D not certain. V was clipped by 1 base and J by 2 bases, with 7 bases between them. CDR3 size: 14 residues. Germline V lookup: CDR1 MNHEY, CDR2 SMNVEV (reference sequence).

The chain carries TRBV20-1 and TRBJ2-5, with TRBD2 identical over 11 bases. The CDR3 totals 18 residues. CDR1 and CDR2 (germline): DFQATT, SNEGSKA (reference sequence). The V and J ends lost 5 bases and 11 bases, in that order; junction bases with no gene match: 25. The CDR3 DNA reads as TGCAGTGCTCAAACTCCCTTCCCGACTAGCGGGATTGGGCATGAGCAGTACTTC. Amino acid sequence: CSAQTPFPTSGIGHEQYF.

V is TRBV10-1 and J is TRBJ2-1, with D unresolved. Germline values: CDR1 WNHNN, CDR2 SYGVQD (reference sequence). This CDR3 has 12 residues. Trimming pared 6 bases from V and 6 bases from J, leaving 9 bases between. CDR3 in amino acids: CASRDGANEQFF. Written as DNA, the CDR3 is TGCGCCAGCAGAGACGGCGCCAATGAGCAGTTCTTC.

This clonotype showed up many times. This CDR3 reads CASSMTSGGETQYF. The CDR3 DNA sequence: TGCGCCAGCAGCATGACTAGCGGGGGTGAGACCCAGTACTTC. The V gene is TRBV5-1, the J gene TRBJ2-5; TRBD2 aligns across 12 bases. This CDR3 region has 14 residues. Germline CDR1 and CDR2: SGHRS and YFSETQ. The trim removed 4 bases at V and 5 bases at J, leaving 3 bases unmatched.

As concerns this clonotype: The junction departs from germline at one end; a sequencing error may be responsible. J is TRBJ2-7 and V is TRBV29-1, with 9 bases matching TRBD1. This CDR3 region has 13 residues. In germline, CDR1 is SQVTM, CDR2 ANQGSEA. CDR3 sequence (DNA): TGCAGCGTTGAGGGACAGGGTGCCTACGAGCGGTACTTC. Translated, it gives CSVEGQGAYERYF.

The chain recombines TRBV6-2 or TRBV6-3 with TRBJ2-3; D is undetermined. Trimming cost V 4 bases and J 7 bases, with 12 bases left between them. The CDR3 contains 13 residues. Germline CDR1 is MNHEY and CDR2 is SVGEGT. CDR3 loop: CASSSAGVNTQYF. The CDR3, as DNA: TGTGCCAGCAGTTCGGCAGGCGTGAATACGCAGTATTTT.